The entry below gives a single T cell receptor (beta chain) sequence along with its context. Generated by immunoSEQ multiplex PCR, the TCRdb table keeps only in-frame clones and is missing some. The data contain around 79,000 clones, 88% of them singletons. The V and J ends lost 4 bases and 0 bases, in that order; junction bases with no gene match: 6. The CDR3 extends over 15 amino acids. In germline, CDR1 is SGHNT, CDR2 YYREEE (reference sequence). The data were obtained in a study of OX40 agonist ivuxolimab in advanced cancers. Across the study: Ivuxolimab was delivered to patients intravenously every 2 weeks at doses spanning 0.01 to 10 mg/kg. Hepatocellular carcinoma, melanoma, renal cell or head and neck cancer was diagnosed in the dose-escalation patients. Past anti-PD-1, anti-PD-L1 or anti-CTLA-4 therapy was accepted, and 40% had received some. Among those enrolled, mean age was around 55 years (range 23 to 79) and approximately 80% were male.

The sequence was collected from an adult with an advanced solid tumor such as melanoma, head and neck, liver or kidney cancer. The chain links TRBV5-4 to TRBJ2-5, with 7 nucleotides matching TRBD1. The source material was CD4+ or CD8+ T cells sorted from blood, sampled in a trial of the OX40 agonist ivuxolimab. CDR3 in amino acids: CASSTPDRDQETQYF. The CDR3 coding sequence is TGTGCCAGCAGCACGCCCGACAGGGACCAAGAGACCCAGTACTTC.